This is a list of T cell receptor beta chains from one sample in a study of blood T cell repertoires in COVID-19. Clones were sequenced by immunoSEQ multiplex PCR, and TCRdb holds only the in-frame ones, with some missing. Counted here are more than 150,000 clones, roughly 85% occurring once; the ten biggest clones make up around 8.2%. The sample was peripheral blood. All receptors derive from a man in his 60s with acute or convalescent COVID-19. The CDR3 runs from the conserved cysteine through the conserved F or W. Each record gives: V gene, clone size, J gene, D gene, CDR3 DNA, CDR3 protein. D genes are given only for firm matches. Expanded clones get a size class; other rows say once, few or many, or leave the size out.

>TRBV7-3|NA|TRBJ2-2|NA
TGTGCCAGCAGCTTATCCAGCGGACGAGCCGGGGAGCTGTTTTTT
CASSLSSGRAGELFF
>TRBV11-2|NA|TRBJ2-2|TRBD2
TGTGCCAGCAGCTTCAGACTAGCGGGAAACACCGGGGAGCTGTTTTTT
CASSFRLAGNTGELFF
>TRBV7-8|NA|TRBJ2-5|TRBD1
TGTGCCAGCAGCACTGGACAGGAAGAGACCCAGTACTTC
CASSTGQEETQYF
>TRBV4-2|NA|TRBJ2-2|TRBD2
TGTGCCAGCAGCCAAGATGGCCCGTGGCGAGGGTGGCTAGCGGGAGGGCATAGCACCGGGGAGCTGTTTTTT
CASSQDGPWRGWLAGGHSTGELFF
>TRBV5-1|NA|TRBJ2-5|NA
TGCGCCAGCAGCTTGGCGCAAGAGACCCAGTACTTC
CASSLAQETQYF
>TRBV7-2|NA|TRBJ2-3|TRBD2
TGTGCCAGCAGCTTAGCGAAACTAGCGGGAGGAGATACGCAGTATTTT
CASSLAKLAGGDTQYF
>TRBV7-8|once|TRBJ2-1|NA
TGTGCCAGCAGCTTATTGAGTTCGGGACTCTACCACAATGAGCAGTTCTTC
CASSLLSSGLYHNEQFF
>TRBV28|NA|TRBJ2-1|TRBD2
TGTGCCAGCAGTTCTAGCGGGAGGGCCACGCATGAGCAGTTCTTC
CASSSSGRATHEQFF
>TRBV6-5|few|TRBJ2-1|TRBD1
TGTGCCAGCAGCAAGGGACAGGAATCCTACAATGAGCAGTTCTTC
CASSKGQESYNEQFF
>TRBV27|NA|TRBJ1-5|NA
TGTGCCAGCAGCCCATTAGGGGCTAATCAGCCCCAGCATTTT
CASSPLGANQPQHF
>TRBV5-1|NA|TRBJ2-3|TRBD2
TGCGCCAGCAGCTTGGGGTCTAGCGGGAGTGCAGATACGCAGTATTTT
CASSLGSSGSADTQYF
>TRBV19|NA|TRBJ2-4|TRBD2
TGTGCCAGTAGTATCACACTAGCGGGAGGGCAAAACATTCAGTACTTC
CASSITLAGGQNIQYF
>TRBV18|NA|TRBJ1-4|NA
TGTGCCAGCTCACTCTCGACAGGCGCGGATGAAAAACTGTTTTTT
CASSLSTGADEKLFF
>TRBV6-5|NA|TRBJ2-7|NA
TGTGCCAGCAGTTACCGGTCCAGGGGCGAGCAGTACTTC
CASSYRSRGEQYF
>TRBV9|few|TRBJ1-2|TRBD1
TGTGCCAGCAGCGTAGAACAGGGGATCGGCTACACCTTC
CASSVEQGIGYTF
>TRBV23-1|NA|TRBJ2-5|TRBD1
TGCGCCCGCAGCATGCGGGGCAGGGGGCGAGAGACCCAGTACTTC
CARSMRGRGRETQYF
>TRBV3-1/TRBV3-2|once|TRBJ1-1|NA
TGTGCCAGCAGCCCACAGGGCAGAAACACTGAAGCTTTCTTT
CASSPQGRNTEAFF
>TRBV29-1|NA|TRBJ2-3|NA
TGCAGCGTTGACGGGTCAGATACGCAGTATTTT
CSVDGSDTQYF
>TRBV10-3|NA|TRBJ1-2|NA
TGTGCCATCAGAACGGGATCGTCAAACTATGGCTACACCTTC
CAIRTGSSNYGYTF
>TRBV25-1|NA|TRBJ1-5|NA
TGTGCCAGCAGTGGAGCCCGGGGGGCAGGCAATCAGCCCCAGCATTTT
CASSGARGAGNQPQHF
>TRBV18|NA|TRBJ2-7|TRBD1
TGTGCCAGCTCACCACCCCCAGGGGGCTACGAGCAGTACTTC
CASSPPPGGYEQYF
>TRBV30|NA|TRBJ1-5|NA
TGTGCATGGGGAAGGGGTGGTAGCAATCAGCCCCAGCATTTT
CAWGRGGSNQPQHF
>TRBV5-1|NA|TRBJ1-2|NA
TGCGCCAGCAGCTTGGGGCCCCCCAGCGGTGGCTACACCTTC
CASSLGPPSGGYTF
>TRBV7-9|NA|TRBJ1-2|TRBD1
TGTGCCAGCAGCCACCAGACAGGGGGCGGCCATGGCTACACCTTC
CASSHQTGGGHGYTF
>TRBV5-6|NA|TRBJ1-1|TRBD1
TGTGCCAGCAGCATCGGACAGGCGGATGCTGAAGCTTTCTTT
CASSIGQADAEAFF
>TRBV5-1|NA|TRBJ2-7|TRBD1
TGCGCCAGCAGCTTGTTGCCCCAGGGACAGGGCTACGAGCAGTACTTC
CASSLLPQGQGYEQYF
>TRBV4-1|NA|TRBJ2-7|NA
TGCGCCAGCAGCCCCAATACAGGTTCCCTCTCCTACGAGCAGTACTTC
CASSPNTGSLSYEQYF
>TRBV30|NA|TRBJ1-1|NA
TGTGCCTGGAGTGTCGGGGGGTTCATGAACACTGAAGCTTTCTTT
CAWSVGGFMNTEAFF
>TRBV5-1|once|TRBJ2-5|TRBD2
TGCGCCAGCAGCTTGGGTACTAGCGGGGGAGTCACCCAGTACTTC
CASSLGTSGGVTQYF
>TRBV9|once|TRBJ1-3|TRBD1
TGTGCCAGCAGCGCCCGGGACAGGGAAAACACCATATATTTT
CASSARDRENTIYF
>TRBV5-4|NA|TRBJ1-2|NA
TGTGCCAGCACGGTGGGGCGGGAAGGCTACACCTTC
CASTVGREGYTF
>TRBV5-1|NA|TRBJ2-3|TRBD1
TGCGCCAGCAGCCTCCCGACAGGGACAGAGGGGGATACGCAGTATTTT
CASSLPTGTEGDTQYF
>TRBV12-3/TRBV12-4|NA|TRBJ1-2|TRBD1
TGTGCCAGCAGGATGACAGGGGTCGGCTACACCTTC
CASRMTGVGYTF
>TRBV18|few|TRBJ2-3|NA
TGTGCCAGCTCACCTTGGACAGCCACAGATACGCAGTATTTT
CASSPWTATDTQYF